A selection of T cell receptor beta chains follows, all from one sample in a study of post-analysis software for immune sequencing data. Each CDR3 protein gets one entry after TCRdb re-called the PCR reads with MiXCR. The data show roughly 160,000 distinct CDR3 sequences, with about 37% seen just once and under 30% held by the top ten. The sequencing here drew on blood, taken after autologous hematopoietic stem cell transplantation. These receptors were taken from a girl between 10 and 17 years old with multiple sclerosis. CDR3s include the opening cysteine and the closing phenylalanine or tryptophan. Each record gives: V gene, J gene, clone size, D gene, CDR3 DNA, CDR3 protein. The D gene is left open where the match is weak. The size entry is marked missing in some rows and otherwise reads once, few, many or a size class.

V: TRBV13; J: TRBJ2-5; size: NA; D: NA; DNA: TGTGCCAGCAGCCCCAGTAGCGGACGGTGGCAAGAGACCCAGTACTTC; CDR3: CASSPSSGRWQETQYF
V: TRBV7-9; J: TRBJ1-1; size: NA; D: TRBD1; DNA: TGTGCCAGCAGCTTGCTAAATACAGGGGTGAACACTGAAGCTTTCTTT; CDR3: CASSLLNTGVNTEAFF
V: TRBV30; J: TRBJ1-2; size: NA; D: NA; DNA: TGTGCCTGGAGTGTACAGGGCGGCTACACCTTC; CDR3: CAWSVQGGYTF
V: TRBV20-1; J: TRBJ2-3; size: few; D: NA; DNA: TGCAGTGCTAGAGTGTTAACGCCTAGCACAGATACGCAGTATTTT; CDR3: CSARVLTPSTDTQYF
V: TRBV20-1; J: TRBJ2-3; size: few; D: NA; DNA: TGCAGTGCTAGACGACAGAACACAGATACGCAGTATTTT; CDR3: CSARRQNTDTQYF
V: TRBV9; J: TRBJ2-3; size: few; D: NA; DNA: TGTGCCAGCAACACACAGGGCACAGATACGCAGTATTTT; CDR3: CASNTQGTDTQYF
V: TRBV20-1; J: TRBJ2-1; size: NA; D: NA; DNA: TGCAGTGCTGATGACGCTATTTCTAGCGCCAATGAGCAGTTCTTC; CDR3: CSADDAISSANEQFF
V: TRBV27; J: TRBJ1-5; size: once; D: NA; DNA: TGTGCCAGCAGCAGTCAAGCCGTTTGGGGGCCCCAGCATTTT; CDR3: CASSSQAVWGPQHF
V: TRBV6-5; J: TRBJ1-1; size: few; D: NA; DNA: TGTGCCAGCAATCAAAGGGGCCCGGGCGGCACTGAAGCTTTCTTT; CDR3: CASNQRGPGGTEAFF
V: TRBV6-1; J: TRBJ1-5; size: NA; D: NA; DNA: TGTGCCAGCAGTGAAGTGTCCGGGGGCAACGGCAATCAGCCCCAGCATTTT; CDR3: CASSEVSGGNGNQPQHF
V: TRBV20-1; J: TRBJ2-7; size: many; D: NA; DNA: TGCAGTGCTAAGCTCAGCGCAACTTCTCAAGGGCAGTACTTC; CDR3: CSAKLSATSQGQYF
V: TRBV6-5; J: TRBJ2-1; size: NA; D: NA; DNA: TGTGCCAGCAGACGGCTGGGACTCCAGGATGACGGGCAGTTCTTC; CDR3: CASRRLGLQDDGQFF
V: TRBV12-3/TRBV12-4; J: TRBJ2-1; size: few; D: TRBD2; DNA: TGTGCCAGCAGTTTCCCCGGGACTATAGTTGCTCAGTTCTTC; CDR3: CASSFPGTIVAQFF
V: TRBV20-1; J: TRBJ2-7; size: few; D: TRBD2; DNA: TGCAGTGCTCTCGTAACTAGCGGGGTATCCTACGAGCAGTACTTC; CDR3: CSALVTSGVSYEQYF
V: TRBV5-6; J: TRBJ2-1; size: few; D: TRBD2; DNA: TGTGCCAGCACCTCCGGACTAGTTACCTACAATGAGCAGTTCTTC; CDR3: CASTSGLVTYNEQFF
V: TRBV5-1; J: TRBJ1-2; size: NA; D: TRBD1; DNA: TGCGCCAGCAGCTTGGGCGACAGGGCTGGCTACACCTTC; CDR3: CASSLGDRAGYTF
V: TRBV12-3/TRBV12-4; J: TRBJ2-7; size: NA; D: NA; DNA: TGTGCCAACAGTCGGGACATATCCTACGAGCAGTACTTC; CDR3: CANSRDISYEQYF
V: TRBV6-5; J: TRBJ2-1; size: few; D: NA; DNA: TGTGCCAGCAGTTACTGGGGAATAGCGCGCAATGAGCAGTTCTTC; CDR3: CASSYWGIARNEQFF
V: TRBV5-5; J: TRBJ2-2; size: NA; D: NA; DNA: TGTGTCAGCAGTTCAAGGGGTGGGGCGGACACCGGGGAGCTGTTTTTT; CDR3: CVSSSRGGADTGELFF
V: TRBV5-1; J: TRBJ2-1; size: few; D: TRBD2; DNA: TGCGCCAGCAGCCCCGGGACCACTAGCGGGAGCTCCCTGGGGAAAGGTGAGCAGTTCTTC; CDR3: CASSPGTTSGSSLGKGEQFF
V: TRBV28; J: TRBJ1-4; size: NA; D: NA; DNA: TGTGCCAGCAGTATACCAGCAGTAGGTGAAAAACTGTTTTTT; CDR3: CASSIPAVGEKLFF
V: TRBV28; J: TRBJ1-5; size: few; D: NA; DNA: TGTGCCAGCACCACCGGCACCTCCCGGGGGGGCGCAGGCAATCAGCCCCAGCATTTT; CDR3: CASTTGTSRGGAGNQPQHF
V: TRBV28; J: TRBJ2-5; size: medium-sized; D: NA; DNA: TGTGCCAGCAGTTTGAATGGAGAGACCCAGTACTTC; CDR3: CASSLNGETQYF
V: TRBV6-1; J: TRBJ2-3; size: NA; D: TRBD2; DNA: TGTGCCAGCAGTGGACTAGCGGGGGGCATAGATACGCAGTATTTT; CDR3: CASSGLAGGIDTQYF
V: TRBV20-1; J: TRBJ1-4; size: NA; D: NA; DNA: TGCAGTGCTAGGACACCACCCAAGGGCGCAACTAATGAAAAACTGTTTTTT; CDR3: CSARTPPKGATNEKLFF
V: TRBV7-2; J: TRBJ2-3; size: few; D: NA; DNA: TGTGCCAGCAGCGGAAGTAACAGGGTCATAGGGACAGATACGCAGTATTTT; CDR3: CASSGSNRVIGTDTQYF
V: TRBV29-1; J: TRBJ2-2; size: NA; D: NA; DNA: TGCAGCGTTGAAGGTAGCGCTCACACCGGGGAGCTGTTTTTT; CDR3: CSVEGSAHTGELFF
V: TRBV20-1; J: TRBJ2-1; size: NA; D: TRBD2; DNA: TGCAGTGCTAGAGTCCCGGGAGGGCCGGTTGATGAGCAGTTCTTC; CDR3: CSARVPGGPVDEQFF
V: TRBV20-1; J: TRBJ2-5; size: medium-sized; D: TRBD2; DNA: TGCAGTGCTAGAGATTGGGGAGGGGAGACCCAGTACTTC; CDR3: CSARDWGGETQYF
V: TRBV5-1; J: TRBJ2-7; size: NA; D: TRBD1; DNA: TGCGCCAGCAGGTTTACAGGGGGCGCCGAGCAGTACTTC; CDR3: CASRFTGGAEQYF
V: TRBV11-2; J: TRBJ2-7; size: NA; D: NA; DNA: TGTGCCAGCAGCTTAGATCTGCAGGACGGAACCTACGAGCAGTACTTC; CDR3: CASSLDLQDGTYEQYF
V: TRBV20-1; J: TRBJ1-5; size: NA; D: NA; DNA: TGCAGTGCTAGATTCCCTGGCCCCAATCAGCCCCAGCATTTT; CDR3: CSARFPGPNQPQHF
V: TRBV19; J: TRBJ2-2; size: few; D: NA; DNA: TGTGCCAGTAGTAGAAGGTCCGGGGAGCTGTTTTTT; CDR3: CASSRRSGELFF
V: TRBV24-1; J: TRBJ2-7; size: few; D: NA; DNA: TGTGCCACCAGTGCTCCAGCGACCTACGAGCAGTACTTC; CDR3: CATSAPATYEQYF
V: TRBV7-2; J: TRBJ2-7; size: NA; D: NA; DNA: TGTGCCAGCAGCTTAGCCCAGGCAGGCAACGAGCAGTACTTC; CDR3: CASSLAQAGNEQYF
V: TRBV19; J: TRBJ2-1; size: NA; D: NA; DNA: TGTGCCAGTAGTGACGGGAGTTCCTACAATGAGCAGTTCTTC; CDR3: CASSDGSSYNEQFF
V: TRBV6-2/TRBV6-3; J: TRBJ2-2; size: NA; D: TRBD2; DNA: TGTGCCAGCAGTTACCTTCGGGAGGGCCTTAACACCGGGGAGCGGTTTTTT; CDR3: CASSYLREGLNTGERFF
V: TRBV7-9; J: TRBJ1-6; size: NA; D: NA; DNA: TGTGCCAGCAGCTTAGGGGGCAGCGGCAATTCACCCCTCCACTTT; CDR3: CASSLGGSGNSPLHF
V: TRBV15; J: TRBJ2-3; size: NA; D: NA; DNA: TGTGCCACCAGCAGAGTGGCCGGAGAGACCCGGTATTTT; CDR3: CATSRVAGETRYF
V: TRBV7-2; J: TRBJ2-5; size: many; D: NA; DNA: TGTGCCAGCAGCTTTCGCACTGGCGGTCTTGAGCAGTACTTC; CDR3: CASSFRTGGLEQYF
V: TRBV7-9; J: TRBJ2-5; size: NA; D: NA; DNA: TGTGCCAGCAGCTTGGACGGGGAGACCCAGTACTTC; CDR3: CASSLDGETQYF
V: TRBV6-5; J: TRBJ2-5; size: few; D: TRBD2; DNA: TGTGCCAGCAGAAGACTAGCGGGTACGGGAGAGACCCAGTACTTC; CDR3: CASRRLAGTGETQYF
V: TRBV29-1; J: TRBJ2-7; size: NA; D: NA; DNA: TGCAGCGTCGCACTGCCGGTGAGTGGCTCCTACAATGAGCAGTACTTC; CDR3: CSVALPVSGSYNEQYF
V: TRBV27; J: TRBJ1-5; size: many; D: NA; DNA: TGTGCCAGCAGTCGAACCCTCGGAACGGGTACCTATAGCAATCAGCCCCAGCATTTT; CDR3: CASSRTLGTGTYSNQPQHF
V: TRBV5-6; J: TRBJ2-7; size: few; D: TRBD1; DNA: TGTGCCAGCAGCCGTTGGGACAGGGACCTTCCCTACGAGCAGTACTTC; CDR3: CASSRWDRDLPYEQYF
V: TRBV20-1; J: TRBJ1-5; size: NA; D: TRBD1; DNA: TGCAGTGCTCTCGGACAGGGGATGGGGATCGACAATCAGCCCCAGCATTTT; CDR3: CSALGQGMGIDNQPQHF
V: TRBV7-2; J: TRBJ1-2; size: NA; D: NA; DNA: TGTGCCAGCAGCTCTGCGTTGGGGGGCTCTGGCTACACCTTC; CDR3: CASSSALGGSGYTF
V: TRBV20-1; J: TRBJ1-6; size: NA; D: NA; DNA: TGCAGTGCTAGAGATCGGGGAGGGGGCTCCTATAATTCACCCCTCCACTTT; CDR3: CSARDRGGGSYNSPLHF
V: TRBV4-3; J: TRBJ1-1; size: NA; D: NA; DNA: TGCGCCAGCAGCGAACCCGGGGACACTGAAGCTTTCTTT; CDR3: CASSEPGDTEAFF
V: TRBV6-6; J: TRBJ2-1; size: few; D: TRBD2; DNA: TGTGCCAGCAGGTATGGGACTAGCGGGAGTCAATACAATGAGCAGTTCTTC; CDR3: CASRYGTSGSQYNEQFF
V: TRBV12-3/TRBV12-4; J: TRBJ2-1; size: NA; D: NA; DNA: TGTGCCAGCAGGGTAGGGAGCTCCTACAATGAGCAGTTCTTC; CDR3: CASRVGSSYNEQFF
V: TRBV2; J: TRBJ2-5; size: NA; D: NA; DNA: TGTGCCAGCAGAGGTGTCCAAGAGACCCAGTACTTC; CDR3: CASRGVQETQYF
V: TRBV5-1; J: TRBJ2-4; size: NA; D: TRBD1; DNA: TGCGCCAGCAGCCGTAATGAGGGACAGGGGACAAACATTCAGTACTTC; CDR3: CASSRNEGQGTNIQYF